These T cell receptor beta chains were read from a single sample in a study of control samples from healthy donors and cancer patients. Libraries were prepared by immunoSEQ multiplex PCR; TCRdb keeps only in-frame clonotypes and omits some of them. The profile shows 170,000 or so clones, around 94% of them singletons. The specimen was blood. The origin of the receptors is a young woman in good health. Each CDR3 is given with its conserved first and last residue. A D gene is named only where the DNA matches it firmly. Part of the rows lack a size; the others show once, few, many or a class for expanded clones.

D,J,V,size,DNA,CDR3
NA,TRBJ1-4,TRBV9,once,TGTGCCAGCAGCGTAGGGAGCCAAACGACTGAAAAACTGTTTTTT,CASSVGSQTTEKLFF
NA,TRBJ1-5,TRBV7-2,NA,TGTGCCAGCAGCTTAGAGGGGCTTAGCAATCAGCCCCAGCATTTT,CASSLEGLSNQPQHF
NA,TRBJ1-6,TRBV14,NA,TGTGCCAGCAGCCAAGATGCGGGATATGGCTATAATTCACCCCTCCACTTT,CASSQDAGYGYNSPLHF
TRBD1,TRBJ1-6,TRBV12-3/TRBV12-4,NA,TGTGCCAGCCTATCCGGGACAGGTTCACCCCTCCACTTT,CASLSGTGSPLHF
NA,TRBJ2-7,TRBV9,NA,TGTGCCAGCAGCCCCACGGTGATCAGTACCGAGCAGTACTTC,CASSPTVISTEQYF
NA,TRBJ1-1,TRBV5-6,once,TGTGCCAGCAGCTTGATAGAGAACACTGAAGCTTTCTTT,CASSLIENTEAFF
TRBD1,TRBJ1-2,TRBV28,NA,TGTGCCAGCAGTTTCCTGGGACAGGGGGGTAACTATGGCTACACCTTC,CASSFLGQGGNYGYTF
NA,TRBJ2-1,TRBV19,NA,TGTGCCAGTAGTCCCCGAGTGGGCCAGTACAATGAGCAGTTCTTC,CASSPRVGQYNEQFF
NA,TRBJ1-1,TRBV11-2,NA,TGTGCCAGCAGCAAAAGGCCAGGGTTCACTGAAGCTTTCTTT,CASSKRPGFTEAFF
NA,TRBJ1-1,TRBV6-4,NA,TGTGCCAGCAGTGACCAGGAGAACACTGAAGCTTTCTTT,CASSDQENTEAFF
NA,TRBJ2-3,TRBV7-9,NA,TGTGCCAGCAGCTTAAACTGGGATACGCAGTATTTT,CASSLNWDTQYF
TRBD2,TRBJ2-7,TRBV28,NA,TGTGCCAGCATGGGCCTGGGACTAGCGCCCCAGGGGGAGCAGTACTTC,CASMGLGLAPQGEQYF
NA,TRBJ2-1,TRBV24-1,NA,TGTGCCACCAGTGATTTGACTGGGGCTGCCTACAATGAGCAGTTCTTC,CATSDLTGAAYNEQFF
TRBD2,TRBJ2-2,TRBV4-2,NA,TGTGCCAGCAGCCCCCCAGCGGGAGGGCCGGGAAACACCGGGGAGCTGTTTTTT,CASSPPAGGPGNTGELFF
NA,TRBJ1-2,TRBV28,NA,TGTGCCAGCAGTCAGCGTTATGGCTACACCTTC,CASSQRYGYTF